This is a list of T cell receptor beta chains from one sample in a study of blood T cell repertoires in COVID-19. Profiling relied on immunoSEQ multiplex PCR, and the TCRdb table lists in-frame clones only, not all of them. The sample lists roughly 30,000 clones, around 87% seen once, with roughly 6% in the top ten. Sequencing was performed on peripheral blood. These receptors originate from a human donor in a cohort sampled during active COVID-19. Each CDR3 is given with its conserved first and last residue. A D gene is named only where the DNA matches it firmly. Expanded clones get a size class; other rows say once, few or many, or leave the size out.

DNA | CDR3 | V | D | J | size
TGTGCCAGCAGCCAAGATTCACAGGGGTTGGGCAAAAACATTCAGTACTTC | CASSQDSQGLGKNIQYF | TRBV14 | TRBD1 | TRBJ2-4 | .
TGTGCCAGCAGCTTAGGCGGGGGCCCTCAAGAGACCCAGTACTTC | CASSLGGGPQETQYF | TRBV7-3 | . | TRBJ2-5 | .
TGTGCCAGCAGCAAAGCTTTCCCTAGCGGGGGGCCAGAGACCCAGTACTTC | CASSKAFPSGGPETQYF | TRBV21-1 | . | TRBJ2-5 | .
TGTGCCAGCAGCTTAGTTAGCGGGGTCAGCGGGGAGCTGTTTTTT | CASSLVSGVSGELFF | TRBV7-3 | TRBD2 | TRBJ2-2 | .
TGTGCCAGCAGTTTCCCAGGACTAGCGGGGGGGCGGAGATCAGACAATGAGCAGTTCTTC | CASSFPGLAGGRRSDNEQFF | TRBV28 | TRBD2 | TRBJ2-1 | .
TGTGCCAGCAGTTTAGCAGGGGAACAGCCCCAGCATTTT | CASSLAGEQPQHF | TRBV28 | . | TRBJ1-5 | .
TGCGCCAGCAGCCAAGATATGACAGCCCAAGAGACCCAGTACTTC | CASSQDMTAQETQYF | TRBV4-1 | . | TRBJ2-5 | .
TGTGCCAGCAGCTTAGGGGGGGGACACGCGAACACCGGGGAGCTGTTTTTT | CASSLGGGHANTGELFF | TRBV7-2 | . | TRBJ2-2 | .
TGCAGCGTTCCCTCGCAAGAGACCCAGTACTTC | CSVPSQETQYF | TRBV29-1 | . | TRBJ2-5 | .
TGTGCCAGCAGCTTAGGGGGGACTCGTACGTATTTT | CASSLGGTRTYF | TRBV7-3 | . | TRBJ2-3 | once
TGTGCCAGCAGTTACTCGACAGTCGGAGAGACCCAGTACTTC | CASSYSTVGETQYF | TRBV6-6 | . | TRBJ2-5 | few
TGTGCCAGCAGCCTACGGACTAGCGGGGGCCCGAGCTCCTACAATGAGCAGTTCTTC | CASSLRTSGGPSSYNEQFF | TRBV7-6 | TRBD2 | TRBJ2-1 | once
TGTGCCAGCAGCTGGACAGGGAGGGGCACTGAAGCTTTCTTT | CASSWTGRGTEAFF | TRBV5-6 | TRBD1 | TRBJ1-1 | .
TGTGCCAGCAGTGGCTTTAGGGGGCGCGGGGAGACCCAGTACTTC | CASSGFRGRGETQYF | TRBV25-1 | TRBD1 | TRBJ2-5 | .
TGTGCCACCAGCAGGGGACTAGCGTCAGAGACCCAGTACTTC | CATSRGLASETQYF | TRBV15 | TRBD2 | TRBJ2-5 | .
TGTGCCAGCAGCTTGGGGGCGACGATCAATTCACCCCTCCACTTT | CASSLGATINSPLHF | TRBV5-5 | . | TRBJ1-6 | .
TGTGCCAGCAGGCGCGGGGCTACAGATACGCAGTATTTT | CASRRGATDTQYF | TRBV2 | . | TRBJ2-3 | .
TGTGCCAGCAGCCGCTCACGGTGGCTAGCGGGGGGCCGTTCCTCCTACAATGAGCAGTTCTTC | CASSRSRWLAGGRSSYNEQFF | TRBV14 | TRBD2 | TRBJ2-1 | .
TGTGCCAGCTTCTCCGACAGGGTGTTGGATGGCTACACCTTC | CASFSDRVLDGYTF | TRBV28 | TRBD1 | TRBJ1-2 | .
TGCGCCAGCAGCTTGGAGGGACTAGCGGACGGCACAGATACGCAGTATTTT | CASSLEGLADGTDTQYF | TRBV5-1 | TRBD2 | TRBJ2-3 | .
TGTGCCAGCAGTTACGAGGGGGGGGTGAACACTGAAGCTTTCTTT | CASSYEGGVNTEAFF | TRBV6-6 | . | TRBJ1-1 | .
TGTGCCAGCAGCCGGAACCCTGTCGGGACAGCTAACTATGGCTACACCTTC | CASSRNPVGTANYGYTF | TRBV7-6 | TRBD1 | TRBJ1-2 | once
TGCAGCGACGGCGGGACAGGCTTTAGCAATCAGCCCCAGCATTTT | CSDGGTGFSNQPQHF | TRBV29-1 | TRBD1 | TRBJ1-5 | .
TGTGCCAGCAGCTCACAGGGGACCCAGTACTTC | CASSSQGTQYF | TRBV7-9 | . | TRBJ2-5 | .
TGTGCCACCGGGGGGGGGTTGGATGAGCAGTTCTTC | CATGGGLDEQFF | TRBV10-3 | TRBD2 | TRBJ2-1 | .
TGTGCCAGCTCGAACAGGGGAGGAAACACCGGGGAGCTGTTTTTT | CASSNRGGNTGELFF | TRBV27 | . | TRBJ2-2 | .
TGTGCCAGTAGTTCCACCGCCGGGGTCTATGGCTACACCTTC | CASSSTAGVYGYTF | TRBV19 | . | TRBJ1-2 | .
TGTGCCACCAGTCACAGGGGGAAACTAGCGGGGGGGCCAGAGACCCAGTACTTC | CATSHRGKLAGGPETQYF | TRBV24-1 | TRBD2 | TRBJ2-5 | .